One and the same sample provided the 31 T cell receptor beta chains below, sequenced in a study of blood T cell repertoires in COVID-19. TCRdb's table, derived via immunoSEQ multiplex PCR, lists solely in-frame clones and lacks some. This table has approximately 470,000 clones, approximately 86% appearing once. The sample consisted of PBMCs or T cells enriched from blood (not recorded which). All receptors come from a woman between 18 and 29 years old who had recovered from COVID-19.

This chain joins TRBV12-3 or TRBV12-4 and TRBJ1-5; D may be TRBD1 (6 bases). The CDR3 extends over 12 amino acids. V dropped 7 bases and J dropped 10 bases, with 14 bases sitting between them. CDR3: CASTKQGQPQHF. The CDR3 bases are TGTGCCAGCACCAAACAGGGCCAACCCCAGCATTTT.

The chain recombines TRBV3-1 (or the pseudogene TRBV3-2) with TRBJ2-2; TRBD1 is a possible D gene (6 bases). Trimming shortened V by 3 bases and J by 7 bases, and 18 bases separated the two germline ends. CDR1 is LGHDT and CDR2 is YNNKEL in the germline V gene (reference sequence). The CDR3 has 16 residues. The DNA of the CDR3 is TGTGCCAGCAGCCACATGGACAGCCGCCAGGGCGGGGAGCTGTTTTTT. Translating it yields CASSHMDSRQGGELFF.

The chain uses TRBV10-3 and TRBJ1-3; no firm D call. CDR3 length: 13 residues. From germline, CDR1 is ENHRY and CDR2 SYGVKD. Between the trimmed V and J ends, which lost 4 bases and 2 bases, there was a span of 6 bases. CDR3 in DNA: TGTGCCATCAGTGGTACACCTGGAAACACCATATATTTT. Its protein product is CAISGTPGNTIYF.

The chain joins TRBV29-1 to TRBJ1-2; no clear D. Germline V gene lookup returns CDR1 SQVTM and CDR2 ANQGSEA. The ends were cut back, 7 bases at V and 5 bases at J, with 20 bases in the middle. The CDR3 has 14 amino acids. This CDR3 reads CSARLEGVGYGYTF. CDR3 nucleotides: TGCAGCGCCCGTTTAGAGGGAGTAGGGTATGGCTACACCTTC. Full variable domain (missing parts from reference TRBV29-1 and TRBJ1-2): SAVISQKPSRDICQRGTSLTIQCQVDSQVTMMFWYRQQPGQSLTLIATANQGSEATYESGFVIDKFPISRPNLTFSTLTVSNMSPEDSSIYLCSARLEGVGYGYTFGSGTRLTVV.

The chain employs TRBV11-3 and TRBJ2-1, with 8 bases aligning to TRBD2. CDR3 length: 15 residues. Germline assignment: CDR1 SGHNT and CDR2 YENEEA. Trimming removed 5 bases from V and 8 bases from J; junction bases left unmatched: 11. CDR3 in amino acids: CASSAGRPAGDEQFF. The CDR3, as DNA: TGTGCCAGCAGCGCGGGGCGGCCAGCGGGGGATGAGCAGTTCTTC.

The chain is built from TRBV12-3 or TRBV12-4 and TRBJ1-5; no firm D call. This CDR3 is 12 amino acids long. Deletions cut 4 bases from V and 11 bases from J, with 12 bases between. This chain's CDR3 is CASSSGFLSQHF. The CDR3 DNA sequence: TGTGCCAGCAGTTCCGGTTTTCTGTCCCAGCATTTT.

The chain uses TRBV19 and TRBJ2-2, with TRBD1 as a possible D gene (5 bases). V was cut by 0 bases and J by 6 bases, with 14 bases left in between. Germline V CDR1 and CDR2: LNHDA, SQIVND (reference sequence). CDR3 size: 16 residues. The CDR3 DNA sequence: TGTGCCAGTAGTATAGAAAAAGTGGGGCCCCCCGGGGAGCTGTTTTTT. This gives the protein CASSIEKVGPPGELFF.

This clone was counted once. V and J are TRBV28 and TRBJ2-7, with 7 nucleotides matching TRBD2. The trim removed 6 bases at V and 1 base at J, leaving 9 bases unmatched. CDR1 is MDHEN, CDR2 SYDVKM, per germline. The CDR3 loop spans 15 amino acids. The CDR3 coding sequence is TGTGCCAGCAGCCGCTACGCGGGGGAGTCCTACGAGCAGTACTTC. Protein product: CASSRYAGESYEQYF.

Points on this clone: One end of the junction is discordant with germline, which a read error may explain. CDR3 bases: TGTGCCTGGAGAGACATGGGTGCAACTAGTGAAAAACTGTTTTTT. Translated, it gives CAWRDMGATSEKLFF. The chain employs TRBV30 and TRBJ1-4; D is unclear. CDR1 and CDR2 (germline): GTSNPN, SVGIG (reference sequence). This CDR3 has 15 residues.

The rearrangement uses TRBV2 and TRBJ1-4; 8 bases line up with TRBD1. CDR3 size: 15 residues. The germline CDR1 and CDR2 sequences are SNHLY and FYNNEI. After removal of 2 bases from V and 8 bases from J, the junction contained 7 bases not matched to a gene. CDR3 residues: CASSEYSGGREKLFF. Written as DNA, the CDR3 is TGTGCCAGCAGTGAATATTCAGGGGGCAGGGAAAAACTGTTTTTT.

Concerning this clone: At the DNA level, this CDR3 is encoded by other sequences in the same sample as well. The rearrangement joins TRBV30 to TRBJ2-3; D is possibly TRBD1 (5 bases). Trimming shortened V by 1 base and J by 1 base, and 6 bases separated the two germline ends. Germline loops: CDR1 GTSNPN, CDR2 SVGIG (reference sequence). The CDR3 is 13 amino acids. The CDR3 protein is CAWSGGGTDTQYF. CDR3 in DNA: TGTGCCTGGAGTGGGGGCGGCACAGATACGCAGTATTTT.

The chain uses TRBV9 and TRBJ1-1, with D possibly TRBD1 on 5 matching bases. The ends were cut back, 0 bases at V and 4 bases at J, with 7 bases in the middle. CDR1 and CDR2 from the germline V gene are SGDLS and YYNGEE. The length of the CDR3 is 13 residues. DNA of the CDR3: TGTGCCAGCAGCGTAGACGGGGGCACTGAAGCTTTCTTT. It is translated as CASSVDGGTEAFF.

The chain combines TRBV19 with TRBJ1-5; TRBD1 is a possible D gene (5 bases). The CDR3 has 14 residues. Per the germline V gene, CDR1 is LNHDA and CDR2 is SQIVND (reference sequence). The V end was cut by 11 bases, the J end by 7 bases, with 21 bases between. The CDR3 region has the DNA TGTGCCGGATCCCCCCCAGGGACTGGACAGCCCCAGCATTTT. The encoded protein is CAGSPPGTGQPQHF.

The J gene is TRBJ1-2, the V gene TRBV5-1, with D possibly TRBD1 on 6 matching bases. Germline CDR1 reads SGHRS; CDR2 reads YFSETQ. The CDR3 totals 14 residues. V was clipped by 3 bases and J by 7 bases, with 16 bases between them. CDR3 in amino acids: CASSYTTGLGGYTF. The CDR3 DNA sequence: TGCGCCAGCAGCTACACTACAGGGTTAGGTGGCTACACCTTC.

This clone came up once. V usage is TRBV6-5 and J usage is TRBJ2-7; TRBD1 agrees at 7 bases. Looked up from germline, CDR1 is MNHEY and CDR2 is SVGAGI. The CDR3 consists of 14 residues. Trimming took 7 bases from V and 2 from J; bases not matched to a gene: 8. This CDR3 is CASNPDRDAYEQYF. CDR3 in DNA: TGTGCCAGCAACCCCGACAGGGACGCCTACGAGCAGTACTTC.

This clone was detected once. The chain links TRBV6-6 to TRBJ1-1, with TRBD1 identical over 9 bases. Trimming at V came to 2 bases and at J to 5 bases, leaving 9 bases not matched to a gene. This CDR3 is built from 16 residues. The V gene's germline CDR1 is MNHNY and CDR2 SVGAGI (reference sequence). In DNA form, the CDR3 reads TGTGCCAGCAGTTACATTGGGGACAGGGAGTGGACTGAAGCTTTCTTT. This gives the protein CASSYIGDREWTEAFF.

The chain uses TRBV6-5 and TRBJ2-7; possible D gene TRBD1, 5 bases. Between the trimmed V and J ends, which lost 0 bases and 2 bases, there was a span of 14 bases. The CDR3 runs 16 residues. Germline lookup yields CDR1 MNHEY and CDR2 SVGAGI. DNA for the CDR3: TGTGCCAGCAGTTACTCGGGAAGGGGCCCCCCCTACGAGCAGTACTTC. Amino acids: CASSYSGRGPPYEQYF.

The chain carries TRBV21-1 and TRBJ2-2; the table's D call TRBD1 went unverified against the DNA. TRBV21-1 is classified as a pseudogene. The CDR3 spans 17 residues. The CDR3 spells CASSSRTGQINTGELFF. Written as DNA, the CDR3 is TGTGCCAGCAGCTCCCGGACAGGGCAGATAAACACCGGGGAGCTGTTTTTT.

In DNA, the CDR3 is TGCGCCAGCAGTTCCTTTTCGAGCACTGAAGCTTTCTTT. Translation: CASSSFSSTEAFF. The V gene is TRBV5-1, the J gene TRBJ1-1; D ambiguous. This CDR3 has 13 residues. The germline V gene has CDR1 SGHRS and CDR2 YFSETQ. The V gene lost 5 bases and the J gene lost 4 bases, with 12 bases spanning the gap.

The chain is built from TRBV27 and TRBJ1-2; D is possibly TRBD1 (5 bases). Germline V gives CDR1 MNHEY, CDR2 SMNVEV (reference sequence). CDR3 length: 15 amino acids. Trimming stripped 4 bases from V and 0 bases from J, with 12 bases between. CDR3 nucleotide sequence: TGTGCCAGCAGTTCCAGCAGGGTATCTAACTATGGCTACACCTTC. Protein product: CASSSSRVSNYGYTF.

This sequence joins TRBV6-5 and TRBJ2-1; TRBD2 aligns across 8 bases. The CDR3 consists of 14 residues. From germline, CDR1 is MNHEY and CDR2 SVGAGI. V dropped 10 bases and J dropped 5; count of bases not matched to a gene: 10. This CDR3 reads CATGLAGPHNEQFF. The CDR3, as DNA: TGTGCCACCGGACTAGCAGGCCCCCACAATGAGCAGTTCTTC.

The chain has TRBV7-8 and TRBJ1-2; D might be TRBD1 (5 bases). The CDR3 contains 14 residues. V lost 2 bases and J 7 bases, leaving 14 bases between the germline ends. From germline, CDR1 is SGHVS and CDR2 FQNEAQ. CDR3 DNA sequence: TGTGCCAGCAGCTTAAGTGGCCAGGGAGGTGGCTACACCTTC. It is translated as CASSLSGQGGGYTF. The full variable domain, in which reference TRBV7-8 and TRBJ1-2 provide the parts outside the CDR3, is GAGVSQSPRYKVAKRGQDVALRCDPISGHVSLFWYQQALGQGPEFLTYFQNEAQLDKSGLPSDRFFAERPEGSVSTLKIQRTQQEDSAVYLCASSLSGQGGGYTFGSGTRLTVV.

The chain employs TRBV19 and TRBJ1-6; 10 bases line up with TRBD1. The CDR3 is 15 residues long. Germline CDR1 is LNHDA and CDR2 is SQIVND (reference sequence). The CDR3 sequence: CATCRGTGDNSPLHF. The CDR3, as DNA: TGTGCGACTTGTCGTGGGACAGGGGATAATTCACCCCTCCACTTT.

V gene TRBV12-1 combines with J gene TRBJ1-5. TRBV12-1 counts as a pseudogene. The CDR3 is 14 amino acids. The CDR3 nucleotides are TGTGCCAGCAGCTTTGATTATGGTCTACAGCCCCAGCATTTT. It yields the protein CASSFDYGLQPQHF.

On this clone itself: Different DNA sequences within this sample yield the same CDR3. This sequence joins TRBV5-1 and TRBJ2-1; 7 nucleotides align to TRBD1. CDR1 and CDR2 (germline): SGHRS, YFSETQ. The CDR3 is made up of 13 amino acids. Trimming removed 0 bases from V and 6 bases from J; junction bases left unmatched: 0. Written as DNA, the CDR3 is TGCGCCAGCAGCTTGGGACAGGGCAATGAGCAGTTCTTC. It yields the protein CASSLGQGNEQFF.

The rearrangement links TRBV6-5 to TRBJ2-7, with D possibly matching TRBD2 (6 bases). The CDR3 runs 14 residues. Germline values: CDR1 MNHEY, CDR2 SVGAGI. V shed 7 bases and J shed 2 bases, with 15 bases lying between them. In DNA form, the CDR3 reads TGTGCCAGCAATCCAAGGGACTCTGCCTACGAGCAGTACTTC. This encodes CASNPRDSAYEQYF.

The rearrangement uses TRBV29-1 and TRBJ1-1; no reliable D call. The CDR3 loop spans 11 amino acids. V lost 8 bases, J lost 4 bases, and 11 bases lay in between. Looked up from germline, CDR1 is SQVTM and CDR2 is ANQGSEA. DNA for the CDR3: TGCAGCCTCACGTCAGGCACTGAAGCTTTCTTT. It yields the protein CSLTSGTEAFF.

The rearrangement links TRBV10-3 to TRBJ1-1; 9 nucleotides agree with TRBD1. The germline V gene has CDR1 ENHRY and CDR2 SYGVKD. There are 15 residues in the CDR3. V lost 10 bases, J lost 0 bases, and 9 bases stayed unmatched. Here the CDR3 DNA reads TGTGCCACGCTCCGGGACAGGGTATTGAACACTGAAGCTTTCTTT. It encodes CATLRDRVLNTEAFF.

The chain combines TRBV28 with TRBJ2-5, with 9 bases that match TRBD1. The CDR3 has 17 amino acids. V was pared by 4 bases and J by 7 bases, with 16 bases of the junction left unmatched. Germline V gene lookup returns CDR1 MDHEN and CDR2 SYDVKM. The CDR3 sequence: CASSYYRGPTWVGTQYF. In nucleotides, the CDR3 is TGTGCCAGCAGTTATTACAGGGGGCCGACATGGGTGGGGACCCAGTACTTC.

This clone was recorded a few times. The chain joins TRBV11-2 to TRBJ2-1, with 10 nucleotides matching TRBD1. From germline, CDR1 is SGHAT and CDR2 FQNNGV. J was trimmed by 15 bases and V by 2 bases; bases with no gene match: 19. The CDR3 runs to 17 residues. The CDR3 DNA sequence: TGTGCCAGCAGCTTACCCTACCCCGGGACAGGGGCCGAAGGGTCGTTCTTC. It is translated as CASSLPYPGTGAEGSFF.

The J gene is TRBJ1-1, the V gene TRBV4-1, with a possible D match to TRBD1 (5 bases). This CDR3 spans 17 amino acids. The ends were cut back, 2 bases at V and 2 bases at J, with 18 bases in the middle. CDR1 and CDR2 from the germline V gene are MGHRA and YSYEKL. The CDR3: CASSQPSRQFINTEAFF. CDR3 nucleotides: TGCGCCAGCAGCCAACCCTCCCGACAGTTCATAAACACTGAAGCTTTCTTT.